This TCR beta chain emerged from a study of T cells in Graves' hyperthyroidism and ophthalmopathy. Whole-study context: Upon initial diagnosis and before any treatment, peripheral blood was collected. Findings and caveats of the study: Ophthalmopathy stood apart from stable hyperthyroidism in a 13 V-J model.

Researchers amplified the TCR beta CDR3 regions from RNA transcripts. With the HTBI primer set, the TCR CDR3 went through a first round of RT-PCR. TCRdb re-called the multiplex PCR reads with MiXCR, one entry per CDR3 protein. The sample includes approximately 710,000 distinct CDR3 sequences, roughly 17% of them seen just once. With 7 bases removed from V and 1 base from J, the gap between germline ends came to 9 bases. Germline loops: CDR1 DFQATT, CDR2 SNEGSKA (reference sequence). This CDR3 has 12 amino acids. About this clonotype: Antigen: not known.

The specimen sequenced was blood. The V call is TRBV20-1, the J call TRBJ2-3; D might be TRBD2 (5 bases). The clonotype comes from a man aged 50 to 60 with Graves' hyperthyroidism. This CDR3 is CSETGGTDTQYF. The CDR3 DNA reads as TGCAGTGAGACCGGGGGCACAGATACGCAGTATTTT.